This T cell receptor (beta chain) was identified during a study of T-cell reconstitution after alpha-beta-depleted transplantation in children. Study-wide results and limits: Reportedly, only several hundred clones from non-depleted graft cells drove alpha-beta T-cell counts at about two months.

The germline CDR1 and CDR2 sequences are SSHAT and FNYEAQ (reference sequence). V lost 4 bases to trimming and J lost 2 bases, with 14 bases between them. CDR3 size: 16 residues. As for this clonotype: Its antigen remains unknown.

During its preparation, the TCRbeta library received unique molecular identifiers. TCRdb redid the calling of the PCR reads with MiXCR, one entry per CDR3 protein. The sample includes about 580,000 distinct CDR3 sequences, 23% seen only once; the top ten take less than 15%. The chain is built from TRBV7-7 and TRBJ2-2; D might be TRBD1 or TRBD2, each matching 5 bases. The specimen was PBMCs, mostly from graft donor cells, collected 360 days after TCRalphabeta/CD19-depleted stem cell transplant. The TCR was taken from a boy under two years old who had a stem cell transplant for acute myeloid leukemia, so the T cells may come from the graft donor. CDR3 residues: CASSYASGPNTGELFF. The CDR3 DNA is TGTGCCAGCAGCTACGCTTCGGGACCTAACACCGGGGAGCTGTTTTTT.